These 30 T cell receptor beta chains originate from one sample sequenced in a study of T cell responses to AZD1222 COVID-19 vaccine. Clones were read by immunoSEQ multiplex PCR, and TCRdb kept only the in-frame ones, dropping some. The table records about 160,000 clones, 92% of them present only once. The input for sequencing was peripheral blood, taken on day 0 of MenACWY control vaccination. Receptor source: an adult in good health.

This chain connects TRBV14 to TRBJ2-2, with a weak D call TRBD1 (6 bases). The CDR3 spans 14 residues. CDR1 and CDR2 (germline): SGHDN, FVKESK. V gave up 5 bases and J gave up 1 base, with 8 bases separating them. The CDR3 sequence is CASSRDMNTGELFF. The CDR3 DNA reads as TGTGCCAGCAGCAGGGACATGAACACCGGGGAGCTGTTTTTT.

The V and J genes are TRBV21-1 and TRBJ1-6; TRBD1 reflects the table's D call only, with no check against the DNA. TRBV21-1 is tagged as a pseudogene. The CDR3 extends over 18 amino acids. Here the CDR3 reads CASSCKGDRGIGNSPLHF. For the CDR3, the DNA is TGTGCCAGCAGCTGTAAAGGGGACAGGGGGATTGGTAATTCACCCCTCCACTTT.

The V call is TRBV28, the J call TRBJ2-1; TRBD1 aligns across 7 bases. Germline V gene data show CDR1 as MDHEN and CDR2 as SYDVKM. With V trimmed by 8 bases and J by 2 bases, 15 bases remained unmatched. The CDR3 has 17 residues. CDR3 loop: CASESILRDRAYNEQFF. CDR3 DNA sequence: TGTGCCAGCGAGTCGATCCTCCGGGACAGAGCCTACAATGAGCAGTTCTTC. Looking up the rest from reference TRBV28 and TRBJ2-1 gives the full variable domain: DVKVTQSSRYLVKRTGEKVFLECVQDMDHENMFWYRQDPGLGLRLIYFSYDVKMKEKGDIPEGYSVSREKKERFSLILESASTNQTSMYLCASESILRDRAYNEQFFGPGTRLTVL.

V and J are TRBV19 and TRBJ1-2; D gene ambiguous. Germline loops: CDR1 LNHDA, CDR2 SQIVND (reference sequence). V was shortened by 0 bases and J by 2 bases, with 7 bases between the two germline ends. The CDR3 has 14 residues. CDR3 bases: TGTGCCAGTAGTATAGATTGGAAGAACTATGGCTACACCTTC. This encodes CASSIDWKNYGYTF.

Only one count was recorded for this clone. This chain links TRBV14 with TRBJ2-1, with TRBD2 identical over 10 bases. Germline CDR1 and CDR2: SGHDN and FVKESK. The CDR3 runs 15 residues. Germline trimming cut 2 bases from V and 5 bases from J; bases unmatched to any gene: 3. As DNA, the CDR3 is TGTGCCAGCAGCCAACTAGCGGGAGTCCACAATGAGCAGTTCTTC. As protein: CASSQLAGVHNEQFF. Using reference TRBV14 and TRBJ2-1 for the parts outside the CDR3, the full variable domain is EAGVTQFPSHSVIEKGQTVTLRCDPISGHDNLYWYRRVMGKEIKFLLHFVKESKQDESGMPNNRFLAERTGGTYSTLKVQPAELEDSGVYFCASSQLAGVHNEQFFGPGTRLTVL.

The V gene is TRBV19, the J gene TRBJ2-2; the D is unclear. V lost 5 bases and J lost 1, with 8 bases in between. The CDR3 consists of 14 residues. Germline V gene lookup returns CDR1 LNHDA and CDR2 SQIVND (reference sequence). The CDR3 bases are TGTGCCAGTAGTGTGGTTGTGAACACCGGGGAGCTGTTTTTT. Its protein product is CASSVVVNTGELFF.

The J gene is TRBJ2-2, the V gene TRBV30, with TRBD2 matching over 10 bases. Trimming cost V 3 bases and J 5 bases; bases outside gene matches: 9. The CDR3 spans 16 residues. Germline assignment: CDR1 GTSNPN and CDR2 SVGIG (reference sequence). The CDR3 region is CAWRPLAGVGTGELFF. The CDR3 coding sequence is TGTGCCTGGAGGCCCCTAGCGGGAGTAGGAACCGGGGAGCTGTTTTTT. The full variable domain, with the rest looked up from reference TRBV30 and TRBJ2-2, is SQTIHQWPATLVQPVGSPLSLECTVEGTSNPNLYWYRQAAGRGLQLLFYSVGIGQISSEVPQNLSASRPQDRQFILSSKKLLLSDSGFYLCAWRPLAGVGTGELFFGEGSRLTVL.

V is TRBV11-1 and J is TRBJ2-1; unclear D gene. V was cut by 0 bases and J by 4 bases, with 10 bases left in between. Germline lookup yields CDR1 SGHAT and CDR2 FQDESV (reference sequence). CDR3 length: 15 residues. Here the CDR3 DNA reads TGTGCCAGCAGCTTAGCGCTTTCCGGATACAATGAGCAGTTCTTC. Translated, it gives CASSLALSGYNEQFF.

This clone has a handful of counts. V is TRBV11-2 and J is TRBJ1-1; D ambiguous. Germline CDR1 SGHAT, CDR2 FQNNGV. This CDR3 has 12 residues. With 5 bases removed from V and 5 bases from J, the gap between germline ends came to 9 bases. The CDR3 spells CASSVGRTEAFF. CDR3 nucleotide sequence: TGTGCCAGCAGCGTCGGGCGAACTGAAGCTTTCTTT.

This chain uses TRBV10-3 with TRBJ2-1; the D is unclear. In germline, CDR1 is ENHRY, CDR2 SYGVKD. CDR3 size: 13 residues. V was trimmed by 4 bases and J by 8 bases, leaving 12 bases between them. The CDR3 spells CAISVLQGHEQFF. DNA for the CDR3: TGTGCCATCAGTGTTTTACAAGGCCATGAGCAGTTCTTC.

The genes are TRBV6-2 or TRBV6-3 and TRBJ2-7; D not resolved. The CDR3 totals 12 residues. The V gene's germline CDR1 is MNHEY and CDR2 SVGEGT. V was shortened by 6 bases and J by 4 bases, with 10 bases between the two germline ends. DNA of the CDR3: TGTGCCAGCAGCCGAGCCTCTTACGAGCAGTACTTC. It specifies CASSRASYEQYF.

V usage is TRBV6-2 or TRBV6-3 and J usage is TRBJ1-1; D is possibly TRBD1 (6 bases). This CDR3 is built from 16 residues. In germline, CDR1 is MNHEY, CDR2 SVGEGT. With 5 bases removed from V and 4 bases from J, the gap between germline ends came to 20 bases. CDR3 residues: CASSKPHRDRGTEAFF. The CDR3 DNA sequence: TGTGCCAGCAGTAAACCCCACAGGGATCGAGGCACTGAAGCTTTCTTT.

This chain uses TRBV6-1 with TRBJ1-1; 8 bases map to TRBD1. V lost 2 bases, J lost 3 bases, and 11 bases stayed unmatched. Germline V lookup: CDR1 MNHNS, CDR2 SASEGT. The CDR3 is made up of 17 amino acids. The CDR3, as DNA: TGTGCCAGCAGTGAAAGGTCTGGGACAGGACCCTACACTGAAGCTTTCTTT. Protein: CASSERSGTGPYTEAFF.

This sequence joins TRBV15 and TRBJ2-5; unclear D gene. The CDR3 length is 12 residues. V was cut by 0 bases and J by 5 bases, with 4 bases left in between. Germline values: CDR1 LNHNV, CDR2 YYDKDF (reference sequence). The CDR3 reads CATSRDKETQYF. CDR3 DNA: TGTGCCACCAGCAGAGATAAGGAGACCCAGTACTTC.

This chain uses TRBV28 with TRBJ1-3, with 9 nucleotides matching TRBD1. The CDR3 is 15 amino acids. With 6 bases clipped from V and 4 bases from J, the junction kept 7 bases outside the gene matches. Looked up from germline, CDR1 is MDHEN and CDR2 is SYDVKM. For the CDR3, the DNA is TGTGCCAGCAGACTTACAGGGGGCGCCGGAAACACCATATATTTT. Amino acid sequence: CASRLTGGAGNTIYF.

The CDR3 coding sequence is TGCGCCAGCAGCTTGCGTACAGGGGATGAAAAACTGTTTTTT. Translation gives CASSLRTGDEKLFF. The V gene is TRBV5-1, the J gene TRBJ1-4; 7 bases agree with TRBD1. The CDR3 is made up of 14 amino acids. Looked up from germline, CDR1 is SGHRS and CDR2 is YFSETQ. J was trimmed by 6 bases and V by 1 base; bases with no gene match: 3.

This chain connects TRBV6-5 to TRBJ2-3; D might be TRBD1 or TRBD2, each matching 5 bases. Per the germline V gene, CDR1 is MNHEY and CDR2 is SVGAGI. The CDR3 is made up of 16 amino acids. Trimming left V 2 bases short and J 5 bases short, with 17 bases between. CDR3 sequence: CASSYRQFGGIDTQYF. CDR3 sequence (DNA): TGTGCCAGCAGTTACCGACAGTTTGGGGGTATAGATACGCAGTATTTT.

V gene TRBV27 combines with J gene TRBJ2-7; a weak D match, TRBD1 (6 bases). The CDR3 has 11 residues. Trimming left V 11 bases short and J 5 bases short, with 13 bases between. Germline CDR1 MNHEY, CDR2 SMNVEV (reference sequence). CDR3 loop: CASGVGNEQYF. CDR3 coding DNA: TGTGCCTCAGGGGTGGGTAACGAGCAGTACTTC.

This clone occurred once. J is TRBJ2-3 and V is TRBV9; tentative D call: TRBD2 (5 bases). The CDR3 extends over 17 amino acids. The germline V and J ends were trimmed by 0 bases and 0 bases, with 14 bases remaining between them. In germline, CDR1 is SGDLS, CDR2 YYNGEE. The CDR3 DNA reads TGTGCCAGCAGCGTAGGACGCGGAGGACCTAGCACAGATACGCAGTATTTT. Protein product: CASSVGRGGPSTDTQYF.

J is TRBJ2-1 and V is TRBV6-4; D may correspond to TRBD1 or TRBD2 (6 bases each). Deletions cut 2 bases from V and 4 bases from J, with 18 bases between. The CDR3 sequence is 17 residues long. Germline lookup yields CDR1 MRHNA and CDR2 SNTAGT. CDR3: CASSDPPGAPLYNEQFF. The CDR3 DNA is TGTGCCAGCAGTGACCCGCCGGGGGCCCCCCTTTACAATGAGCAGTTCTTC.

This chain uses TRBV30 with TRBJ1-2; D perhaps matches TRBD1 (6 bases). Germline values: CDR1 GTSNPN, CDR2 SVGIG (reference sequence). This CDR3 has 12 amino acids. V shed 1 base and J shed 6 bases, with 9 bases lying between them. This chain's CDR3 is CAWSEAGDGYTF. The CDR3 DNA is TGTGCCTGGAGTGAGGCAGGGGATGGCTACACCTTC.

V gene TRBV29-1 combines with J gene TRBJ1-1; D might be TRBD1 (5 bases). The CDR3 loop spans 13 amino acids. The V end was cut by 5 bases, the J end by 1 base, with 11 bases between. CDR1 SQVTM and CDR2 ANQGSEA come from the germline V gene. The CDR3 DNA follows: TGCAGCGTTCAGACAGCTGGGAACACTGAAGCTTTCTTT. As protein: CSVQTAGNTEAFF.

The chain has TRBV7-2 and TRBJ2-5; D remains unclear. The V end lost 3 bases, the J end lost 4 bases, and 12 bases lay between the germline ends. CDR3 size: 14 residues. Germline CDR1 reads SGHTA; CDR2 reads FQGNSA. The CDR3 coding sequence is TGTGCCAGCAGCTTTATCATGTTGCGAGAGACCCAGTACTTC. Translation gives CASSFIMLRETQYF.

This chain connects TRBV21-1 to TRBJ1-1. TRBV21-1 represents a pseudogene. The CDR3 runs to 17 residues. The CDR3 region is CAKEGGRYILGNTEAFF. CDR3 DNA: TGTGCCAAAGAGGGGGGCCGTTACATCCTAGGGAACACTGAAGCTTTCTTT.

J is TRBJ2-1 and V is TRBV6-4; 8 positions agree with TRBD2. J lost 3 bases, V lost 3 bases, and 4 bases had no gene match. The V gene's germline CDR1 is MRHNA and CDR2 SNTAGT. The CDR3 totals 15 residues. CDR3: CASSETSENYNEQFF. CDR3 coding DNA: TGTGCCAGCAGTGAGACTAGCGAAAACTACAATGAGCAGTTCTTC.

This chain's CDR3 is CATSRAVRTLYEQFF. CDR3 in DNA: TGTGCCACCAGCAGAGCTGTCCGGACCCTCTATGAGCAGTTCTTC. The V gene is TRBV15, the J gene TRBJ2-1; D not resolved. CDR1 is LNHNV, CDR2 YYDKDF, per germline (reference sequence). The CDR3 has 15 amino acids. With 1 base removed from V and 8 bases from J, the gap between germline ends came to 15 bases.

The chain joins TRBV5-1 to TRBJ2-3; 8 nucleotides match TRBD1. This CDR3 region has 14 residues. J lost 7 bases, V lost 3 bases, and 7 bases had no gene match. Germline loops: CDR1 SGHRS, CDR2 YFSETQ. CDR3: CASSSDRVGNTQYF. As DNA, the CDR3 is TGCGCCAGCAGCTCGGACAGGGTGGGGAATACGCAGTATTTT.

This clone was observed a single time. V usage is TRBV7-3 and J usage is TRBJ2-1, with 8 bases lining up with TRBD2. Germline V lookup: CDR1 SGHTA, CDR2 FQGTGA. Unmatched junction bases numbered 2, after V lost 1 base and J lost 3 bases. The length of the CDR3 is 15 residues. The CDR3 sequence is CASSLRGLDYNEQFF. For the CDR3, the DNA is TGTGCCAGCAGCTTAAGGGGACTAGACTACAATGAGCAGTTCTTC.

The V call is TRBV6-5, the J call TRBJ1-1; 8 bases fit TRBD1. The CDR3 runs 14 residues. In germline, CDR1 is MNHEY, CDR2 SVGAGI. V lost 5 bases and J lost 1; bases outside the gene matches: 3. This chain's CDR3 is CASSRTGSNTEAFF. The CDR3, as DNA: TGTGCCAGCAGTCGGACAGGGTCGAACACTGAAGCTTTCTTT.

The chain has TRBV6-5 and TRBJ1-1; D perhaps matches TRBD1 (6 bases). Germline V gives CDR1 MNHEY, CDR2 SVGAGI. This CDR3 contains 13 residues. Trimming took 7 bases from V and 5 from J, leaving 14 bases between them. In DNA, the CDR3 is TGTGCCAGCATGCGGGGGGCAGGAACTGAAGCTTTCTTT. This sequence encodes CASMRGAGTEAFF.